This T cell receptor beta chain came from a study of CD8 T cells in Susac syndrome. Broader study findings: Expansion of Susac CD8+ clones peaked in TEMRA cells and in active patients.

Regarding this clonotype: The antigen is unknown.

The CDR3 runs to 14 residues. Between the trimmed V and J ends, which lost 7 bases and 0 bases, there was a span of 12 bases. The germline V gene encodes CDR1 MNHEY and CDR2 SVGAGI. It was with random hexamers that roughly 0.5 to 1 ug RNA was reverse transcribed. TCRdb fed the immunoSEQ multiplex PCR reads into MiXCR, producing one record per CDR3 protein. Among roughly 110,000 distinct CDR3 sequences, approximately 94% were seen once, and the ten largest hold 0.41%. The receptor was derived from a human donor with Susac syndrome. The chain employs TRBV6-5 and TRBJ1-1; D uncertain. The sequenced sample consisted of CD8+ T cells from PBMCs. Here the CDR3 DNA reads TGTGCCAGCACCACCCCTGGACTGAACACTGAAGCTTTCTTT. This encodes CASTTPGLNTEAFF.